The next 9 T cell receptor beta chains were all read from a single sample in a study of T cells in Graves' hyperthyroidism and ophthalmopathy (dated by TCRdb to the late 2010s). The library was built by means of multiplex PCR. Data came from an Illumina HiSeq 2000. The TCR beta CDR3 regions were amplified from the RNA transcripts. The first round of RT-PCR for the TCR CDR3 was performed with the HTBI primer set and the Qiagen OneStep RT-PCR kit. TCRdb ran its own pipeline on the public reads, namely fastp trimming at Q25 and MiXCR clone calling, and kept in-frame beta chains. Each CDR3 protein gets just one entry, which takes the most common genes and DNA from the rows behind it. This sample has a few hundred thousand distinct CDR3 sequences in its table, and 46% of those were observed once. Jointly, the top ten make up about 8.3% of the sample. The sequenced material came from peripheral blood or thyroid tissue (not recorded which). All receptors come from a woman between 18 and 29 years old with Graves' hyperthyroidism.

The CDR3 DNA sequence: TGCAGCGCTAGACAGGGTTCAGACTATGGCTACACCTTC. Protein: CSARQGSDYGYTF. The chain joins TRBV29-1 to TRBJ1-2; TRBD1 matches at 7 bases. Trimming took 7 bases from V and 3 from J; bases not matched to a gene: 8. The CDR3 is 13 residues long. Germline V gene data show CDR1 as SQVTM and CDR2 as ANQGSEA. Full variable domain (remainder filled in from reference TRBV29-1 and TRBJ1-2): SAVISQKPSRDICQRGTSLTIQCQVDSQVTMMFWYRQQPGQSLTLIATANQGSEATYESGFVIDKFPISRPNLTFSTLTVSNMSPEDSSIYLCSARQGSDYGYTFGSGTRLTVV.

The table lists this clonotype with many counts. The chain carries TRBV4-1 and TRBJ1-5; D is possibly TRBD1 (5 bases). Germline V lookup: CDR1 MGHRA, CDR2 YSYEKL. V gave up 5 bases and J gave up 3 bases, with 11 bases separating them. The CDR3 extends over 14 amino acids. As DNA, the CDR3 is TGCGCCAGCAGCACGCGGGACCTCAATCAGCCCCAGCATTTT. Amino acids: CASSTRDLNQPQHF.

The chain recombines TRBV7-2 with TRBJ2-3, with D hard to call. Germline lookup yields CDR1 SGHTA and CDR2 FQGNSA. This CDR3 is 15 amino acids long. V lost 0 bases to trimming and J lost 4 bases, with 11 bases between them. CDR3 bases: TGTGCCAGCAGCTTAGCCAGCTTGTTCCCAGATACGCAGTATTTT. Translated, it gives CASSLASLFPDTQYF.

This sequence joins TRBV19 and TRBJ2-7, with D unresolved. From germline, CDR1 is LNHDA and CDR2 SQIVND (reference sequence). This CDR3 is 13 amino acids long. V was pared by 3 bases and J by 7 bases, with 13 bases between. CDR3 in DNA: TGTGCCAGTAGTATGAGCTCCTACAATGAGCAGTACTTC. Protein product: CASSMSSYNEQYF.

This sequence joins TRBV7-2 and TRBJ1-2; possibly TRBD1 for D (5 bases). The V end lost 3 bases, the J end lost 10 bases, and 12 bases lay between the germline ends. The CDR3 totals 12 residues. Germline V lookup: CDR1 SGHTA, CDR2 FQGNSA. The chain's CDR3 is CASSLRGTTYTF. CDR3 coding DNA: TGTGCCAGCAGCTTGCGGGGCACTACCTACACCTTC. Filled out from reference TRBV7-2 and TRBJ1-2, the complete variable domain reads GAGVSQSPSNKVTEKGKDVELRCDPISGHTALYWYRQSLGQGLEFLIYFQGNSAPDKSGLPSDRFSAERTGGSVSTLTIQRTQQEDSAVYLCASSLRGTTYTFGSGTRLTVV.

The table lists this clonotype with many counts. V and J are TRBV5-8 and TRBJ2-2; 10 bases agree with TRBD2. CDR1 and CDR2 (germline): SGHTS, YDEGEE. The junction had 1 base not matched to a gene; V was cut back by 4 bases and J by 1 base. The CDR3 has 15 amino acids. CDR3 bases: TGTGCCAGCAGCAGGACTAGCGGGAACACCGGGGAGCTGTTTTTT. This translates into CASSRTSGNTGELFF.

A word on this clonotype: This may stem from a read error, because a much larger clone lies one nucleotide away. V is TRBV7-8 and J is TRBJ1-4; D is unclear. CDR3 length: 15 residues. The germline V gene encodes CDR1 SGHVS and CDR2 FQNEAQ. V gave up 2 bases and J gave up 0 bases, with 7 bases separating them. CDR3 sequence (DNA): TGTGCCAGCAGCTTAAAGGAAACAACTAATGAAAAACTGTTTTTT. Protein: CASSLKETTNEKLFF.

This clonotype has just a few counts. The gene calls are TRBV27 and TRBJ1-2; possible D gene TRBD1, 5 bases. V was trimmed by 2 bases and J by 4 bases, leaving 14 bases between them. The CDR3 spans 15 residues. The germline gives CDR1 MNHEY, CDR2 SMNVEV (reference sequence). CDR3 nucleotides: TGTGCCAGCAGTTTAACCCGGGGACGGCCCTATGGCTACACCTTC. It is translated as CASSLTRGRPYGYTF.

The V call is TRBV19, the J call TRBJ1-1, with a weak D call TRBD1 (6 bases). Germline assignment: CDR1 LNHDA and CDR2 SQIVND (reference sequence). The V gene lost 8 bases and the J gene lost 8 bases, with 12 bases spanning the gap. This CDR3 region has 11 residues. CDR3 protein: CASFGQGEAFF. CDR3 in DNA: TGTGCCAGTTTCGGGCAGGGGGAAGCTTTCTTT.